These 3 T cell receptor beta chains came from one sample sequenced in a study of T cell responses to AZD1222 COVID-19 vaccine. Using immunoSEQ multiplex PCR, the repertoire was profiled, and TCRdb retains in-frame clones only, with some absent. The sample shows about 180,000 clones, approximately 92% of them seen only once. Source: peripheral blood, taken 28 days after the second dose of the MenACWY control vaccine. Receptor source: an adult who received the MenACWY meningococcal vaccine as a control.

This clone was seen only once. CDR3 bases: TGTGCCAGCAGCCAAGATAGGAGGGAACGAGCCAAAAACATTCAGTACTTC. Its translation is CASSQDRRERAKNIQYF. The genes are TRBV3-1 (or the pseudogene TRBV3-2) and TRBJ2-4, with D perhaps TRBD2 (6 bases). CDR3 length: 17 amino acids. Per germline, CDR1 LGHDT and CDR2 YNNKEL (reference sequence). V gave up 0 bases and J gave up 0 bases, with 12 bases separating them.

The chain couples TRBV27 to TRBJ1-4; 9 bases fit TRBD1. Germline-derived CDR1 and CDR2 are MNHEY and SMNVEV (reference sequence). The CDR3 spans 13 residues. With V trimmed by 6 bases and J by 10 bases, 6 bases remained unmatched. The CDR3 nucleotides read TGTGCCAGCAGGGAACAGGGGGCGGGAAAACTGTTTTTT. It codes for CASREQGAGKLFF.

The V gene is TRBV6-1, the J gene TRBJ1-1; D unresolved. Per the germline V gene, CDR1 is MNHNS and CDR2 is SASEGT. This CDR3 has 12 amino acids. The V end was cut by 2 bases, the J end by 9 bases, with 10 bases between. The CDR3 DNA reads as TGTGCCAGCAGTGAAATTGGGATGAAAGCTTTCTTT. Translated: CASSEIGMKAFF.